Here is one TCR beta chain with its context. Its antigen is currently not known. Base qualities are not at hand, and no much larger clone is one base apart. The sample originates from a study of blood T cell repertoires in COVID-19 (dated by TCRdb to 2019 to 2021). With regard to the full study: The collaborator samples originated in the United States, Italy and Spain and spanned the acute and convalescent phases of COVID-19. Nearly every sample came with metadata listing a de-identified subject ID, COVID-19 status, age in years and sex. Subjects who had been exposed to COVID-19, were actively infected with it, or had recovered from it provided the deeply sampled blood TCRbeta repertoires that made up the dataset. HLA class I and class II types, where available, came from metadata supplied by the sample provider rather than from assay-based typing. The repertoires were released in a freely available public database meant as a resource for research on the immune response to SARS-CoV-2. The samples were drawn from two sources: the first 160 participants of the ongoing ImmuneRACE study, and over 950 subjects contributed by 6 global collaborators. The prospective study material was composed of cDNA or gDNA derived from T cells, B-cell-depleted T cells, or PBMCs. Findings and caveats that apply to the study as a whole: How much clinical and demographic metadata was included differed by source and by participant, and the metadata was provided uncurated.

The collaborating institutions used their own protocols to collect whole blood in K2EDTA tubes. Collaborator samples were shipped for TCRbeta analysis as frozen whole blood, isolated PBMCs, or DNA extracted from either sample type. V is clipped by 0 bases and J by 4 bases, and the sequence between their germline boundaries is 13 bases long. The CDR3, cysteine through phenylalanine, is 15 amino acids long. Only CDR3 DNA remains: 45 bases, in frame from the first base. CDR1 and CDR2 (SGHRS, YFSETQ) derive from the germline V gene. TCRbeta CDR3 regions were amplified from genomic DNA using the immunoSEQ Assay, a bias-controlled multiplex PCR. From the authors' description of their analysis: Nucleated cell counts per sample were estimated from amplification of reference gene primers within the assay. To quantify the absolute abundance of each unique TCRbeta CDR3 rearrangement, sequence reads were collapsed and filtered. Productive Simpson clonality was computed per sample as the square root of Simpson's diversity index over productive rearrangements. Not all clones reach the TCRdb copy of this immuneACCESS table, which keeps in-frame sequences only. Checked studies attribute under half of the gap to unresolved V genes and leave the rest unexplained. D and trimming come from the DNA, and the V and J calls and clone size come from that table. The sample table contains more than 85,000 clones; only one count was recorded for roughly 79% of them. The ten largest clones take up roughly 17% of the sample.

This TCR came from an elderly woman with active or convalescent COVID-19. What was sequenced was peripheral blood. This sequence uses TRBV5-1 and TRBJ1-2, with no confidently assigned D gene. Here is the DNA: TGCGCCAGCAGCTTGGAAGGAGGTGGTCGCTATGGCTACACCTTC. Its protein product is CASSLEGGGRYGYTF.